This entry features one TCR beta chain sequence. Its antigen remains unidentified. The data were taken from a study of vaccination and CD4 T cells after COVID-19. The sample's treatment: approximately 11-day PBMC culture with coronavirus spike peptide pools or control peptides (ViraFEST assay). Positive PCR dates covered March to December 2020, before US Alpha, Beta and Delta variants. Findings of the study overall: 304 of 307 vaccine-specific clones from convalescent patients were spike mono-reactive.

The Oncomine TCR Beta short-read assay generated sequence data from the DNA of cultured CD4+ T cells. Using the QIAamp micro DNA kit, genomic DNA was extracted from the CD4+ T cells that had been cultured. TCRdb redid the calling of the PCR reads with MiXCR, one entry per CDR3 protein. This table has 16,000 or so distinct CDR3 sequences, around 53% appearing once. Trimming shortened V by 3 bases and J by 5 bases, and 13 bases separated the two germline ends. The CDR3 covers 14 residues. Germline values: CDR1 MNHNS, CDR2 SASEGT. The TCR comes from a human donor who had recovered from COVID-19. The sequenced sample consisted of CD4+ T cells from blood, cultured in vitro. The chain employs TRBV6-1 and TRBJ1-1; D remains ambiguous. The CDR3 loop is CASSETWKPTEAFF. The DNA of the CDR3 is TGTGCCAGCAGTGAGACATGGAAGCCGACTGAAGCTTTCTTT.